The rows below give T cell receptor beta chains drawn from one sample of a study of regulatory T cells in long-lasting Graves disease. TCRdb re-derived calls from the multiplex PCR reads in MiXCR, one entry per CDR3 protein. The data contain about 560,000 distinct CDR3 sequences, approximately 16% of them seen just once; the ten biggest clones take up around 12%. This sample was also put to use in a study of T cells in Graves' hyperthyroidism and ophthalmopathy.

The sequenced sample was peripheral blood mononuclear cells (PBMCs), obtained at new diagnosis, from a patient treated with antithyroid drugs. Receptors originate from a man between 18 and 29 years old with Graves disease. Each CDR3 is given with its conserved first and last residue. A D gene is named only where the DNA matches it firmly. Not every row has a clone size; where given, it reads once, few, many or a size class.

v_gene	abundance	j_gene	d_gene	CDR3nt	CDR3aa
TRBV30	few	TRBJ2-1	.	TGTGCCTGGACGAGGGATACCTACAATGAGCAGTTCTTC	CAWTRDTYNEQFF
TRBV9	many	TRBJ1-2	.	TGTGCCAGCAGCGTACGGGAAAGCTACACCTTC	CASSVRESYTF
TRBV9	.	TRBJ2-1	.	TGTGCCAGCAGCGTAGGGGGCAGGGGCCCCTACAATGAGCAGTTCTTC	CASSVGGRGPYNEQFF
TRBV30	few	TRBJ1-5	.	TGTGCCCGGAGTGTAGGTACTCAGCCCCAGCATTTT	CARSVGTQPQHF
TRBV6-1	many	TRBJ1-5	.	TGTGCCAGCACCCAAGGGTCCGGCAGCAATCAGCCCCAGCATTTT	CASTQGSGSNQPQHF
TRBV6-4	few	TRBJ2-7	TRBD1	TGTGCCAGCAGTGACCGGTCCGGGACAGGGGTTGGGGAGCAGTACTTC	CASSDRSGTGVGEQYF
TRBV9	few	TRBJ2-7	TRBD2	TGTGCCAGCAGCGTAGATGGACGGGGGGGCTCCTACGAGCAGTACTTC	CASSVDGRGGSYEQYF
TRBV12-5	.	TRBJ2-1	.	TGTGCTAGTGGTTTGGGAACAAAACAGGGACCGGGCTACAATGAGCAGTTCTTC	CASGLGTKQGPGYNEQFF
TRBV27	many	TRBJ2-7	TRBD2	TGTGCCAGCATCCCCCGAGCGGGAGGTAATGGCGACGAGCAGTACTTC	CASIPRAGGNGDEQYF
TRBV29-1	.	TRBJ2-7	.	TGCAGCGTTGAAGAGACGGAGGGGATCTCATCCTACGAGCAGTACTTC	CSVEETEGISSYEQYF
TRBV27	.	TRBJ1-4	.	TGTGCCAGCAGTAGGCCTGGGAGGGGAGGTCGAGAAAAACTGTTTTTT	CASSRPGRGGREKLFF
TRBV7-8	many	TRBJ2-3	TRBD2	TGTGCCAGCAACATACCCGCGGGGACTAGCGGGAGTCCCCAGTATTTT	CASNIPAGTSGSPQYF
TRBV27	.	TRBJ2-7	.	TGTGCCAGCAGTTTATCGGTGTGGGGGGAGCAGTACTTC	CASSLSVWGEQYF
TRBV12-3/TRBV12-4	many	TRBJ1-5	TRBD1	TGTGCCAGCAGTCACAGGGGGGCCCAGCATTTT	CASSHRGAQHF
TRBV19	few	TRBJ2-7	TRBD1	TGTGCCAGTACTGACAGGGAACGGTCCGACGAGCAGTACTTC	CASTDRERSDEQYF
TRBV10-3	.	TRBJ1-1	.	TGTGCCACCCAACGGGGGACTTTGGGAGAAGCTTTCTTT	CATQRGTLGEAFF
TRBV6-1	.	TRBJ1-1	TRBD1	TGTGCCAGCAGTGGTGCAGGGGGCGCATCCTCAGCTTTCTTT	CASSGAGGASSAFF
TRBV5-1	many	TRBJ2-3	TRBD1	TGCGCCAGCAGCCGGGGACAGACAGGGGACGGCACAGATACGCAGTATTTT	CASSRGQTGDGTDTQYF
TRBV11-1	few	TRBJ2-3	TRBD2	TGTGCCAGCAGCGGACTAGCGGGAATTCTTACGCAGTATTTT	CASSGLAGILTQYF
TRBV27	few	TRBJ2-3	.	TGTGCCAGCAGTTTATCGGAGGAGTGGGGCACAGATACGCAGTATTTT	CASSLSEEWGTDTQYF
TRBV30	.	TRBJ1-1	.	TGTGCCTGGGGGGCAGGGCCCCCAGGGACTGAAGCTTTCTTT	CAWGAGPPGTEAFF
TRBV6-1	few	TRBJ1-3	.	TGTGCCAGCTCTCCCCCGGGGGCTACTGGAAACACCATATATTTT	CASSPPGATGNTIYF
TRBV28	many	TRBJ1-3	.	TGTGCCAGCAGTTTAATGATAGGGGCTGGAAACACCATATATTTT	CASSLMIGAGNTIYF
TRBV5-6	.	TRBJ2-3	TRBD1	TGTGCCAGCAGCGGGACAGGGAATACGCAGTATTTT	CASSGTGNTQYF
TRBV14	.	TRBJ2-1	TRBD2	TGTGCCAGCAGCCAGCAGCTAGCGGGAGTTGATGAGCAGTTCTTC	CASSQQLAGVDEQFF
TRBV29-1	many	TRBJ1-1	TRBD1	TGCAGCGGCGGACAGGGGCGAGACACTGAAGCTTTCTTT	CSGGQGRDTEAFF
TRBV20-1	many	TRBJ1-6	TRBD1	TGCAGTGCTAGAGATCAGGGGGCTCCTGAAGGATATAATTCACCCCTCCACTTT	CSARDQGAPEGYNSPLHF
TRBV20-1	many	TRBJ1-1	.	TGCAGTGCCAAGGGGGGGGGAAGCACTGAAGCTTTCTTT	CSAKGGGSTEAFF